This section outlines one TCR beta chain sequence together with its context. No cognate antigen has been identified for it. Base-call qualities are not available, and no considerably larger clone is one nucleotide away. Blood RNA was extracted from unsorted whole blood using TRIzol reagent, and germline DNA was obtained with the DNeasy Blood & Tissue kit. Chronic HBV infection was present in the patients, and the patients were treatment-naive at sampling. About 4 milliliters of peripheral blood were collected into K2EDTA tubes before surgery. The data derive from a study of tumor-infiltrating lymphocytes in primary liver carcinoma (dated by TCRdb to 2015 to 2018). In terms of the full investigation: Between November 2015 and early 2016, roughly 5 patients in China with histopathologically diagnosed primary liver carcinoma had their tumors surgically resected. The five patients, three men and two women aged 30 to 69 years, had hepatocellular carcinoma (four) or combined HCC and intrahepatic cholangiocarcinoma (one). The tumors of the five patients were staged as T1-T3 N0M0, with maximum diameters ranging from roughly 4 to 10 cm. Roughly 3.65 to 7.5 million productive TCRbeta reads were obtained per sample, and no significant difference in read depth was found between tissue types. For each liver tumor, the study sampled five regions along with adjacent normal tissue and blood, and applied TCRbeta repertoire sequencing, expression microarrays and whole-exome sequencing. A total of roughly 35 specimens from 5 patients went through TCRbeta repertoire sequencing, namely 25 tumor regions, 5 adjacent noncancerous liver tissues and 5 peripheral blood samples. Technical replicate repertoires showed high reproducibility, with mean shared-clone rates approximately 0.9 and correlation coefficients above 0.95. The study at large found these results: Repertoire overlap was found to be higher between tumor regions (mean about 36%) than between tumor-adjacent (about 17%) or tumor-blood (14%) pairs, consistent with antigen-driven expansion. Comparison of CD4+ and CD8+ T cell repertoires was precluded by the use of bulk unsorted samples. The top 250 clones accounted for a significantly greater share of the repertoire in tumors than in blood (p = 0.039). Only the TCR beta chain was sequenced, so true repertoire diversity is likely underestimated because unpaired alpha chains were not captured. Only five patients were included in the study, and the authors note that the findings should be validated in a larger study.

TCRbeta-specific cDNA was reverse-transcribed from about 0.45 ug total RNA using a constant-region primer and ProtoScript II reverse transcriptase. Construction of the TCRbeta libraries relied on three nested rounds of multiplex PCR, following a slightly modified ARM-PCR procedure. Each of the first two PCR rounds ran for approximately 11 cycles and used multiplex TRBV1-TRBV30 forward primers together with a Cbeta reverse primer. Sample barcodes and Illumina adapters were added in a final 25-cycle PCR with Deep VentR polymerase. Before sequencing, amplicons between 200 and 500 bp were purified from gel using a QIAquick gel extraction kit. An Illumina HiSeq 2500 was used to sequence the TCRbeta amplicons, generating 250-bp paired-end reads. Under the source paper's analysis protocol: Reads were quality-trimmed with Trimmomatic v0.33, and paired reads were merged with FLASH v1.2.11 to recover full CDR3 sequences. V, D and J germline segments were assigned to the rearranged TCRbeta sequences using MiGEC v1.2.1b. VDJtools v1.0.0 computed clonotype statistics and Shannon-Wiener diversity indices. Except for diversity analysis, only the 250 most abundant clonotypes of each sample were used in subsequent analyses to reduce sampling bias. TCRdb itself trimmed the public reads at Q25 with fastp, ran MiXCR and retained productive beta chains. Each CDR3 protein gets just one entry, which takes the most common genes and DNA from the rows behind it. These V and J calls originate from TCRdb's pipeline instead of the authors' own analysis. The sample table lists approximately 320,000 distinct CDR3 sequences, approximately 58% of them with a count of one. Over 15% of the sample lies in the top ten.

The germline V gene sets CDR1 to MDHEN and CDR2 to SYDVKM. The CDR3 spans 15 residues, from the cysteine through the phenylalanine. The only DNA kept is the CDR3, 45 bases in frame from the first base. V is cut by 4 bases and J by 2 bases, and the space between the germline ends is 11 bases. The TCR originated in a woman in her 30s with primary liver carcinoma and hepatitis B virus infection. Sequencing was carried out using peripheral blood. The chain employs TRBV28 and TRBJ2-2, with no D gene named confidently. The bases read TGTGCCAGCAGTTATACGGGCTACAACACCGGGGAGCTGTTTTTT. Its product reads: CASSYTGYNTGELFF.